These 14 T cell receptor beta chains share one sample of origin, sequenced in a study of T cell repertoires in cytomegalovirus infection. TCRdb recomputed calls from the reads with MiXCR, one row per CDR3 protein. The table has some 180,000 distinct CDR3 sequences, about a sixth seen once. The sequenced material came from CD8+ T cells from PBMCs. The origin of the receptors is a human donor in good health (CMV status not recorded). Some clones in this sample may be carry-over from other donors' samples.

Only a few counts were recorded for this clonotype. The chain is built from TRBV9 and TRBJ2-3; possibly TRBD2 for D (5 bases). The CDR3 loop spans 15 amino acids. The V gene's germline CDR1 is SGDLS and CDR2 YYNGEE. Trimming took 1 base from V and 1 from J, leaving 10 bases between them. The CDR3 sequence: CASSVLTTGTDTQYF. The CDR3 nucleotides are TGTGCCAGCAGCGTACTGACTACGGGCACAGATACGCAGTATTTT. The variable domain in full, completed from reference TRBV9 and TRBJ2-3, reads DSGVTQTPKHLITATGQRVTLRCSPRSGDLSVYWYQQSLDQGLQFLIQYYNGEERAKGNILERFSAQQFPDLHSELNLSSLELGDSALYFCASSVLTTGTDTQYFGPGTRLTVL.

This clonotype was counted a few times. This sequence joins TRBV2 and TRBJ2-7, with 8 bases identical to TRBD1. This CDR3 spans 13 amino acids. The ends lost 7 bases at V and 6 bases at J; junction bases unmatched: 8. Per the germline V gene, CDR1 is SNHLY and CDR2 is FYNNEI. The CDR3 sequence: CASMGTGASEQYF. DNA of the CDR3: TGTGCCAGCATGGGGACAGGTGCTAGCGAGCAGTACTTC.

This rearrangement joins TRBV6-6 to TRBJ2-2; 8 bases fit TRBD1. In germline, CDR1 is MNHNY, CDR2 SVGAGI (reference sequence). CDR3 size: 16 residues. Trimming removed 2 bases from V and 1 base from J; junction bases left unmatched: 3. DNA for the CDR3: TGTGCCAGCAGTTACACTGGACAGGGGAACACCGGGGAGCTGTTTTTT. This encodes CASSYTGQGNTGELFF.

This chain joins TRBV15 and TRBJ1-1; a possible D gene is TRBD1 (5 bases). Trimming stripped 6 bases from V and 0 bases from J, with 11 bases between. In germline, CDR1 is LNHNV, CDR2 YYDKDF (reference sequence). The CDR3 runs to 14 residues. The CDR3 DNA sequence: TGTGCCACCAGGATGACAGTTATGAACACTGAAGCTTTCTTT. It translates to CATRMTVMNTEAFF.

The chain recombines TRBV20-1 with TRBJ1-2; 7 bases align to TRBD1. V gave up 1 base and J gave up 5 bases; unmatched junction bases: 13. Germline CDR1 is DFQATT and CDR2 is SNEGSKA (reference sequence). The CDR3 loop spans 16 amino acids. CDR3 nucleotide sequence: TGCAGTGCTAGAGGGGACTGGGACAGTAGGAATTATGGCTACACCTTC. Its protein is CSARGDWDSRNYGYTF.

CDR3: CASSPIGGPNTGELFF. CDR3 DNA: TGTGCCAGCAGCCCCATCGGGGGACCGAACACCGGGGAGCTGTTTTTT. The V call is TRBV7-3, the J call TRBJ2-2; D is possibly TRBD2 (6 bases). This CDR3 spans 16 amino acids. The V gene's germline CDR1 is SGHTA and CDR2 FQGTGA. Trimming removed 5 bases from V and 0 bases from J, with 13 bases in between. Full variable domain (missing parts from reference TRBV7-3 and TRBJ2-2): GAGVSQTPSNKVTEKGKYVELRCDPISGHTALYWYRQSLGQGPEFLIYFQGTGAADDSGLPNDRFFAVRPEGSVSTLKIQRTERGDSAVYLCASSPIGGPNTGELFFGEGSRLTVL.

This clonotype appeared a few times. The chain carries TRBV7-9 and TRBJ1-2, with TRBD1 identical over 10 bases. The germline gives CDR1 SEHNR, CDR2 FQNEAQ (reference sequence). V shed 7 bases and J 6 bases; nucleotides not matched to a gene: 5. The CDR3 loop spans 13 amino acids. The CDR3 coding sequence is TGTGCCAGCACCTGGACAGGGGGTGATGGCTACACCTTC. Protein sequence: CASTWTGGDGYTF.

The V gene is TRBV12-3 or TRBV12-4, the J gene TRBJ2-7; D call uncertain. V lost 2 bases to trimming and J lost 2 bases, with 13 bases between them. The CDR3 contains 15 residues. This CDR3 is CASSLFETSAYEQYF. The CDR3 DNA is TGTGCCAGCAGTTTATTTGAAACGTCAGCCTACGAGCAGTACTTC.

The chain carries TRBV2 and TRBJ2-1, with 13 positions matching TRBD2. Germline CDR1 reads SNHLY; CDR2 reads FYNNEI. CDR3 size: 20 residues. The V segment lost 10 bases and the J segment 0 bases; nucleotides outside the gene matches: 18. This chain's CDR3 is CAILFLGTSGERTSYNEQFF. The CDR3 DNA reads TGTGCCATCCTCTTCTTGGGGACTAGCGGGGAGCGCACCTCCTACAATGAGCAGTTCTTC.

This clonotype came up many times. The gene calls are TRBV15 and TRBJ2-3; 13 bases fit TRBD2. Looked up from germline, CDR1 is LNHNV and CDR2 is YYDKDF (reference sequence). V was clipped by 1 base and J by 4 bases; unmatched bases: 2. This CDR3 spans 16 amino acids. This CDR3 is CATSRGTSGGADTQYF. CDR3 nucleotides: TGTGCCACCAGCAGAGGGACTAGCGGGGGTGCAGATACGCAGTATTTT.

The J gene is TRBJ2-2, the V gene TRBV15; the match to TRBD1 covers 7 bases. V shed 3 bases and J 6 bases; nucleotides not matched to a gene: 7. The CDR3 covers 15 residues. Germline V gene sequence: CDR1 LNHNV, CDR2 YYDKDF (reference sequence). The CDR3 DNA is TGTGCCACCAGCAGCCCGACAGGGTACGCCGGGGAGCTGTTTTTT. It translates to CATSSPTGYAGELFF.

The rearrangement links TRBV7-2 to TRBJ2-7; D gene unclear. Trimming cost V 2 bases and J 3 bases, with 8 bases left between them. The CDR3 loop spans 13 amino acids. Germline V CDR1 and CDR2: SGHTA, FQGNSA. The CDR3 bases are TGTGCCAGCAGCTTAAAACAGAGCTACGAGCAGTACTTC. Its translation: CASSLKQSYEQYF.

The CDR3, as DNA: TGCGCCAGCAGCCATACAGGGGGCGATCAGGAAAAACTGTTTTTT. It codes for CASSHTGGDQEKLFF. The V call is TRBV5-1, the J call TRBJ1-4, with 9 nucleotides matching TRBD1. This CDR3 has 15 amino acids. The junction had 9 bases not matched to a gene; V was cut back by 4 bases and J by 8 bases. Looked up from germline, CDR1 is SGHRS and CDR2 is YFSETQ. Full variable domain (rest looked up from reference TRBV5-1 and TRBJ1-4): KAGVTQTPRYLIKTRGQQVTLSCSPISGHRSVSWYQQTPGQGLQFLFEYFSETQRNKGNFPGRFSGRQFSNSRSEMNVSTLELGDSALYLCASSHTGGDQEKLFFGSGTQLSVL.

A few counts support this clonotype. The chain links TRBV7-8 to TRBJ2-1; 10 bases are shared with TRBD1. This CDR3 is 15 amino acids long. V was clipped by 4 bases and J by 4 bases; unmatched bases: 4. Germline values: CDR1 SGHVS, CDR2 FQNEAQ. CDR3 loop: CASSWTGGEYNEQFF. The DNA of the CDR3 is TGTGCCAGCAGCTGGACAGGGGGGGAATACAATGAGCAGTTCTTC.